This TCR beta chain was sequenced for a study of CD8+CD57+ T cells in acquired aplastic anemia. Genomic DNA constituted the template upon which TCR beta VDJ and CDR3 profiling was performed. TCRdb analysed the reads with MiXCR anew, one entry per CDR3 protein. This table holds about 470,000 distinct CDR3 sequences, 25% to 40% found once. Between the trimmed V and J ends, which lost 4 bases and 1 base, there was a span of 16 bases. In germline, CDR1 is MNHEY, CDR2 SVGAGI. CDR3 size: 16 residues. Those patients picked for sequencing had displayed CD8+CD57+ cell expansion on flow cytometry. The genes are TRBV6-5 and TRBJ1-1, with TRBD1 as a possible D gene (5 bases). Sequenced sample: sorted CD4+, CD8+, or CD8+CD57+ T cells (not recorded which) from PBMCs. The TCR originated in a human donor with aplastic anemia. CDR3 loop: CASSLKAGRTNTEAFF. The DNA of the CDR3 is TGTGCCAGCAGTTTAAAAGCAGGGCGTACGAACACTGAAGCTTTCTTT.